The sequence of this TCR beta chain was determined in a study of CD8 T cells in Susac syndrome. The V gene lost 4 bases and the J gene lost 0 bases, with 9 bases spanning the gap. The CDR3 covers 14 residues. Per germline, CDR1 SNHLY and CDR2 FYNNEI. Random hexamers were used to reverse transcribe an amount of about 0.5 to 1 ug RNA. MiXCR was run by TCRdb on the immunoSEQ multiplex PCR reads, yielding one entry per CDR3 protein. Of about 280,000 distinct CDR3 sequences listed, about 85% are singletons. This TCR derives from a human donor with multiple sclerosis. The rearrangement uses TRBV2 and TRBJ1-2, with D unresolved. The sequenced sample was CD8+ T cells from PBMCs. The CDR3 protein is CASSGVPTNYGYTF. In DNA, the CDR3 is TGTGCCAGCAGTGGGGTTCCGACTAACTATGGCTACACCTTC.